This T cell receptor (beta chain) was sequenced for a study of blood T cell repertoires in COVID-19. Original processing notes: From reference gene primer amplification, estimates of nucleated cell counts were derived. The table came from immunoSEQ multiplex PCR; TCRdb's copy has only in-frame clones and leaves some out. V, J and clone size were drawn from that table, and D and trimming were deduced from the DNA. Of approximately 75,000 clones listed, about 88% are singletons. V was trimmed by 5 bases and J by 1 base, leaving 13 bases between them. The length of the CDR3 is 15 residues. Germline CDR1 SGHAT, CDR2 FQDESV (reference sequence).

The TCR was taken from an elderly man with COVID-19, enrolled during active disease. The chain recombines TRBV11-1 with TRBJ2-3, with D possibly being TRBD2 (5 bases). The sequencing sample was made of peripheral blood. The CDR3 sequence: CASSPRWGGTDTQYF. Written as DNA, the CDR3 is TGTGCCAGCAGCCCCAGGTGGGGAGGCACAGATACGCAGTATTTT. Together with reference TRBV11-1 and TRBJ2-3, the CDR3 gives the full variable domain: EAEVAQSPRYKITEKSQAVAFWCDPISGHATLYWYRQILGQGPELLVQFQDESVVDDSQLPKDRFSAERLKGVDSTLKIQPAELGDSAMYLCASSPRWGGTDTQYFGPGTRLTVL.